Below are 27 T cell receptor beta chains sequenced from a single sample in a study of control samples from healthy donors and cancer patients. Clones were sequenced by immunoSEQ multiplex PCR, and TCRdb holds only the in-frame ones, with some missing. The sample contains roughly 30,000 clones, approximately 90% of which appear only once. Source material: PBMCs. The source of these receptors is a middle-aged woman with lung cancer.

This chain joins TRBV2 and TRBJ1-2; D remains ambiguous. Trimming removed 3 bases at V and 2 bases at J, with 7 bases between. Germline V lookup: CDR1 SNHLY, CDR2 FYNNEI. The CDR3 spans 13 residues. CDR3 region: CASSDGENYGYTF. CDR3 in DNA: TGTGCCAGCAGTGACGGTGAAAACTATGGCTACACCTTC.

This chain's CDR3 is CAPPRRANVLTF. CDR3 DNA: TGTGCCCCCCCACGACGGGCCAACGTCCTGACTTTC. The chain combines TRBV25-1 with TRBJ2-6; D not resolved. Germline CDR1 and CDR2: MGHDK and SYGVNS. Trimming stripped 11 bases from V and 5 bases from J, with 10 bases between. CDR3 length: 12 amino acids.

A single count supports this clone. The chain couples TRBV5-1 to TRBJ1-2; unclear D gene. This CDR3 region has 14 residues. V was clipped by 0 bases and J by 2 bases, with 8 bases between them. Per the germline V gene, CDR1 is SGHRS and CDR2 is YFSETQ. The DNA for the CDR3 is TGCGCCAGCAGCTTGGCCCCGGCAAACTATGGCTACACCTTC. Residues: CASSLAPANYGYTF.

This clone was seen a few times. V usage is TRBV10-3 and J usage is TRBJ1-1, with D maybe TRBD1 (5 bases). The CDR3 contains 16 residues. CDR1 and CDR2 from the germline V gene are ENHRY and SYGVKD. Deletions cut 3 bases from V and 0 bases from J, with 14 bases between. The CDR3 sequence is CAISDQYPTVNTEAFF. As DNA, the CDR3 is TGTGCCATCAGTGATCAGTATCCGACAGTGAACACTGAAGCTTTCTTT.

This clone was observed a single time. The chain carries TRBV7-8 and TRBJ2-2, with 8 bases lining up with TRBD1. Germline loops: CDR1 SGHVS, CDR2 FQNEAQ. V was pared by 7 bases and J by 7 bases, with 8 bases of the junction left unmatched. The CDR3 totals 14 residues. The CDR3 DNA sequence: TGTGCCAGCACCTCTCGACAGGGGAGCGGGGAGCTGTTTTTT. Amino acid sequence: CASTSRQGSGELFF.

The CDR3 loop is CASSPQDRETYGYTF. For the CDR3, the DNA is TGTGCCAGCAGCCCCCAAGACAGAGAGACTTATGGCTACACCTTC. The rearrangement joins TRBV6-6 to TRBJ1-2, with a weak D call TRBD1 (5 bases). Looked up from germline, CDR1 is MNHNY and CDR2 is SVGAGI (reference sequence). The CDR3 spans 15 residues. V lost 6 bases and J 5 bases, leaving 19 bases between the germline ends.

As DNA, the CDR3 is TGTGCCAGCAGCTCAGGGAGGACAGGCTCAAACACTGAAGCTTTCTTT. Protein sequence: CASSSGRTGSNTEAFF. The V and J genes are TRBV11-2 and TRBJ1-1; 7 bases are a match to TRBD1. Germline V gene sequence: CDR1 SGHAT, CDR2 FQNNGV. V shed 4 bases, J shed 2 bases, and the junction held 10 bases outside the gene matches. The CDR3 covers 16 residues.

This clone was recorded once. The chain combines TRBV11-3 with TRBJ2-2; possibly TRBD1 for D (7 bases). The germline V gene encodes CDR1 SGHNT and CDR2 YENEEA. V lost 6 bases, J lost 4 bases, and 21 bases lay in between. The CDR3 is 17 amino acids. The chain's CDR3 is CASSLGKARGATGELFF. DNA for the CDR3: TGTGCCAGCAGTCTAGGGAAGGCCAGGGGGGCCACCGGGGAGCTGTTTTTT.

This clone was recorded once. The chain couples TRBV2 to TRBJ1-6; tentatively, D is TRBD1 (6 bases). Trimming cost V 8 bases and J 4 bases, with 9 bases left between them. The CDR3 has 13 amino acids. Germline CDR1 SNHLY, CDR2 FYNNEI. CDR3 protein: CASQDSYNSPLHF. CDR3 in DNA: TGTGCCAGCCAGGACAGTTATAATTCACCCCTCCACTTT.

The chain uses TRBV5-4 and TRBJ1-4; 7 bases are a match to TRBD1. The CDR3 has 15 residues. J lost 7 bases, V lost 4 bases, and 10 bases had no gene match. The germline V gene has CDR1 SGHNT and CDR2 YYREEE (reference sequence). In DNA, the CDR3 is TGTGCCAGCAGCGCCGACAGGGACGGAATTGAAAAACTGTTTTTT. Translating it yields CASSADRDGIEKLFF.

This chain links TRBV14 with TRBJ2-7; D gene ambiguous. The CDR3 length is 15 residues. V lost 0 bases, J lost 1 base, and 10 bases lay in between. Per the germline V gene, CDR1 is SGHDN and CDR2 is FVKESK. The CDR3 protein is CASSQDLGRSYEQYF. DNA for the CDR3: TGTGCCAGCAGCCAAGACCTCGGGCGATCCTACGAGCAGTACTTC.

This chain connects TRBV6-2 or TRBV6-3 to TRBJ2-1, with TRBD2 identical over 15 bases. Trimming at V came to 2 bases and at J to 10 bases, leaving 18 bases not matched to a gene. Germline assignment: CDR1 MNHEY and CDR2 SVGEGT. The CDR3 runs to 20 residues. CDR3 sequence: CASSYLLGLAGGPPPGEQFF. The CDR3 bases are TGTGCCAGCAGTTACCTTCTCGGACTAGCGGGGGGGCCCCCGCCTGGCGAGCAGTTCTTC.

This clone was observed a few times. This rearrangement joins TRBV6-5 to TRBJ1-5; 8 nucleotides line up with TRBD1. V shed 6 bases, J shed 0 bases, and the junction held 1 base outside the gene matches. Germline V gene lookup returns CDR1 MNHEY and CDR2 SVGAGI. The CDR3 is made up of 14 amino acids. For the CDR3, the DNA is TGTGCCAGCAGAGGGACAGGTAGCAATCAGCCCCAGCATTTT. This translates into CASRGTGSNQPQHF.

This clone has a single count. The rearrangement uses TRBV29-1 and TRBJ1-2, with 9 bases lining up with TRBD1. The V gene's germline CDR1 is SQVTM and CDR2 ANQGSEA. The CDR3 is 12 amino acids. Unmatched junction bases numbered 7, after V lost 7 bases and J lost 7 bases. CDR3 in DNA: TGCAGCGCCCGGACAGGGGAGATTGGCTACACCTTC. Protein sequence: CSARTGEIGYTF.

The chain joins TRBV5-5 to TRBJ1-6; D unresolved. Deletions cut 0 bases from V and 7 bases from J, with 17 bases between. Germline values: CDR1 SGHKS, CDR2 YYEKEE (reference sequence). The CDR3 sequence is 17 residues long. The DNA for the CDR3 is TGTGCCAGCAGCTTGGTAATTTTTGTAATTGGGAATTCACCCCTCCACTTT. Translation: CASSLVIFVIGNSPLHF.

This sequence joins TRBV6-5 and TRBJ1-6; D gene uncertain. This CDR3 contains 16 residues. The germline V gene has CDR1 MNHEY and CDR2 SVGAGI. Trimming cost V 2 bases and J 2 bases, with 10 bases left between them. The CDR3 loop reads CASSYEASPYNSPLHF. CDR3 DNA sequence: TGTGCCAGCAGTTACGAGGCCAGCCCCTATAATTCACCCCTCCACTTT.

The genes are TRBV19 and TRBJ1-2, with 12 positions matching TRBD1. The CDR3 runs to 17 residues. Germline lookup yields CDR1 LNHDA and CDR2 SQIVND (reference sequence). The V segment lost 5 bases and the J segment 4 bases; nucleotides outside the gene matches: 11. CDR3 in amino acids: CASSEPGQGALSYGYTF. The CDR3 DNA reads TGTGCCAGTAGTGAACCGGGACAGGGGGCGCTTAGCTATGGCTACACCTTC. Full variable domain (outside the CDR3, taken from reference TRBV19 and TRBJ1-2): DGGITQSPKYLFRKEGQNVTLSCEQNLNHDAMYWYRQDPGQGLRLIYYSQIVNDFQKGDIAEGYSVSREKKESFPLTVTSAQKNPTAFYLCASSEPGQGALSYGYTFGSGTRLTVV.

The chain has TRBV4-1 and TRBJ1-1; D not certain. Deletions cut 0 bases from V and 2 bases from J, with 7 bases between. The CDR3 contains 14 residues. In germline, CDR1 is MGHRA, CDR2 YSYEKL. The CDR3: CASSQDIGNTEAFF. CDR3 nucleotides: TGCGCCAGCAGCCAAGATATAGGTAACACTGAAGCTTTCTTT.

The chain couples TRBV18 to TRBJ1-5, with 12 positions matching TRBD1. This CDR3 comprises 15 residues. CDR1 and CDR2 (germline): KGHSH, LQKENI. V gave up 4 bases and J gave up 6 bases; unmatched junction bases: 4. The CDR3 DNA follows: TGTGCCAGCTCACTAGGGACAGGGGGCGGTCAGCCCCAGCATTTT. Translated: CASSLGTGGGQPQHF.

This chain joins TRBV9 and TRBJ2-1; D might be TRBD1 or TRBD2, each matching 5 bases. CDR3 size: 13 residues. Germline V lookup: CDR1 SGDLS, CDR2 YYNGEE. Trimming removed 0 bases from V and 6 bases from J, with 7 bases in between. CDR3 sequence reads: CASSVAGGNEQFF. In nucleotides, the CDR3 is TGTGCCAGCAGCGTAGCTGGGGGCAATGAGCAGTTCTTC.

The V gene is TRBV11-2, the J gene TRBJ1-1, with D unclear. CDR3 length equals 14 residues. CDR1 is SGHAT and CDR2 is FQNNGV in the germline V gene. V was shortened by 7 bases and J by 3 bases, with 15 bases between the two germline ends. The DNA for the CDR3 is TGTGCCAGCACCCTGGGAGGCCCGGACACTGAAGCTTTCTTT. Translating it yields CASTLGGPDTEAFF.

V usage is TRBV13 and J usage is TRBJ2-1, with 12 nucleotides matching TRBD2. V lost 4 bases and J lost 8; bases outside the gene matches: 15. From germline, CDR1 is PRHDT and CDR2 FYEKMQ (reference sequence). CDR3 length: 18 residues. In nucleotides, the CDR3 is TGTGCCAGCAGCTCTCTCCGACTAGCGGGGGTGAAAGGATATGAGCAGTTCTTC. It translates to CASSSLRLAGVKGYEQFF.

The V gene is TRBV5-6, the J gene TRBJ1-2; D is perhaps TRBD1 (6 bases). The germline V gene has CDR1 SGHDT and CDR2 YYEEEE. Trimming took 0 bases from V and 4 from J, leaving 13 bases between them. This CDR3 has 15 residues. DNA for the CDR3: TGTGCCAGCAGCTTGGAGGGGGGAACCGTCTATGGCTACACCTTC. Its translation is CASSLEGGTVYGYTF.

The chain combines TRBV9 with TRBJ2-2; TRBD2 might be the D (5 bases). The germline V and J ends were trimmed by 0 bases and 1 base, with 7 bases remaining between them. Germline V gene sequence: CDR1 SGDLS, CDR2 YYNGEE. This CDR3 is built from 15 residues. The CDR3 protein is CASSVGAENTGELFF. The CDR3 DNA sequence: TGTGCCAGCAGCGTAGGAGCGGAGAACACCGGGGAGCTGTTTTTT.

The V and J genes are TRBV6-5 and TRBJ1-2; no clear D. Germline V CDR1 and CDR2: MNHEY, SVGAGI. Between the trimmed V and J ends, which lost 2 bases and 0 bases, there was a span of 10 bases. The CDR3 is 15 amino acids. The CDR3 protein is CASSYGNRANYGYTF. CDR3 sequence (DNA): TGTGCCAGCAGTTACGGGAACCGAGCTAACTATGGCTACACCTTC.

This clone has just one count. The chain is built from TRBV7-9 and TRBJ2-3, with 7 bases that match TRBD2. Germline V CDR1 and CDR2: SEHNR, FQNEAQ (reference sequence). The CDR3 sequence is 15 residues long. V was pared by 0 bases and J by 6 bases, with 6 bases of the junction left unmatched. The CDR3 DNA sequence: TGTGCCAGCAGCTTAGCTGGCGGGGGTGTGGATACGCAGTATTTT. The encoded protein is CASSLAGGGVDTQYF.

The V and J genes are TRBV24-1 and TRBJ1-1; TRBD1 agrees at 7 bases. The CDR3 loop spans 12 amino acids. Germline V gives CDR1 KGHDR, CDR2 SFDVKD. Unmatched junction bases numbered 2, after V lost 3 bases and J lost 8 bases. The CDR3 DNA sequence: TGTGCCACCAGTGATCGGGACAGCGAAGCTTTCTTT. Residues: CATSDRDSEAFF.